This passage covers 12 T cell receptor beta chains from one sample sequenced in a study of T cell repertoires in cytomegalovirus infection. Via MiXCR, TCRdb re-called the reads, giving one row per CDR3 protein. The profile shows around 310,000 distinct CDR3 sequences, roughly a sixth of them singletons. The sequenced material came from PBMCs. These TCRs come from a human donor in good health (CMV status not recorded). Some clones in this sample may be carry-over from other donors' samples.

In its sample, this clonotype was seen a few times. This rearrangement joins TRBV6-6 to TRBJ1-1, with D perhaps TRBD1 (5 bases). The CDR3 totals 16 residues. Trimming removed 3 bases at V and 0 bases at J, with 14 bases between. The germline CDR1 and CDR2 sequences are MNHNY and SVGAGI (reference sequence). Here the CDR3 reads CASSYPIGGMNTEAFF. The CDR3 nucleotides read TGTGCCAGCAGTTATCCGATCGGGGGAATGAACACTGAAGCTTTCTTT.

This clonotype was recorded at least ten times. The J gene is TRBJ2-7, the V gene TRBV6-5, with D perhaps TRBD1 (6 bases). From germline, CDR1 is MNHEY and CDR2 SVGAGI. The CDR3 sequence is 13 residues long. Trimming shortened V by 6 bases and J by 6 bases, and 15 bases separated the two germline ends. CDR3 nucleotides: TGTGCCAGCAGGAGACAGGTCCTGGGCGAGCAGTACTTC. Protein sequence: CASRRQVLGEQYF.

Ten or more counts support this clonotype. One end of the junction fails to match germline, which may point to a read error. The J gene is TRBJ2-5, the V gene TRBV7-7; 11 bases map to TRBD1. Germline assignment: CDR1 SSHAT and CDR2 FNYEAQ (reference sequence). CDR3 size: 16 residues. The CDR3 region is CASSLGQGAKGETQYF. CDR3 nucleotides: TGTGCTAGCAGCTTAGGACAGGGGGCAAAGGGAGAGACCCAGTACTTC.

The chain uses TRBV12-3 or TRBV12-4 and TRBJ1-5, with a tentative D call TRBD1 (5 bases). CDR3 size: 15 residues. Trimming took off 8 bases at V and 4 bases at J, with 18 bases between the two ends. CDR3 coding DNA: TGTGCCAGCGGACCGGGACGGGGGTTGAATCAGCCCCAGCATTTT. This gives the protein CASGPGRGLNQPQHF.

This clonotype showed up many times. The V call is TRBV7-8, the J call TRBJ1-4; D not resolved. Germline CDR1 reads SGHVS; CDR2 reads FQNEAQ. CDR3 size: 14 residues. The V and J ends lost 5 bases and 4 bases respectively, with 11 bases between them. CDR3 bases: TGTGCCAGCAGCCAACGGGAGGGTAATGAAAAACTGTTTTTT. Its protein product is CASSQREGNEKLFF. The whole variable domain, remainder taken from reference TRBV7-8 and TRBJ1-4, is GAGVSQSPRYKVAKRGQDVALRCDPISGHVSLFWYQQALGQGPEFLTYFQNEAQLDKSGLPSDRFFAERPEGSVSTLKIQRTQQEDSAVYLCASSQREGNEKLFFGSGTQLSVL.

This clonotype was picked up many times. The genes are TRBV12-3 or TRBV12-4 and TRBJ2-7; the D gene is possibly TRBD1 (6 bases). With 5 bases removed from V and 5 bases from J, the gap between germline ends came to 22 bases. The CDR3 spans 16 residues. The CDR3 is CASSPDPVGRGNEQYF. The CDR3 DNA is TGTGCCAGCAGTCCCGACCCGGTCGGCAGGGGTAACGAGCAGTACTTC.

This clonotype was seen a handful of times. The chain couples TRBV7-2 to TRBJ2-3; TRBD2 aligns across 15 bases. Germline V gives CDR1 SGHTA, CDR2 FQGNSA. This CDR3 has 18 amino acids. V was clipped by 5 bases and J by 4 bases; unmatched bases: 10. The CDR3 spells CASSRLGLAGGRADTQYF. CDR3 coding DNA: TGTGCCAGCAGCCGACTCGGACTAGCGGGGGGGCGGGCAGATACGCAGTATTTT.

This clonotype appeared a few times. V usage is TRBV7-4 and J usage is TRBJ1-2; D remains ambiguous. This CDR3 contains 11 residues. V lost 4 bases to trimming and J lost 11 bases, with 11 bases between them. The germline CDR1 and CDR2 sequences are SGHVT and SQSDAQ. DNA for the CDR3: TGTGCCAGCAGCTACACAGCTGGGTACACCTTC. Residues: CASSYTAGYTF.

This clonotype was detected ten times or more. The chain employs TRBV27 and TRBJ2-2; D possibly corresponds to TRBD1 (5 bases). Germline V lookup: CDR1 MNHEY, CDR2 SMNVEV (reference sequence). The CDR3 contains 14 residues. Between the trimmed V and J ends, which lost 6 bases and 3 bases, there was a span of 11 bases. CDR3 sequence (DNA): TGTGCCAGCAGCCTGGTCAGGGACACCGGGGAGCTGTTTTTT. Its translation is CASSLVRDTGELFF.

This clonotype showed up many times. The gene calls are TRBV11-2 and TRBJ2-3; D perhaps matches TRBD2 (5 bases). The CDR3 is 15 amino acids. Between the trimmed V and J ends, which lost 5 bases and 4 bases, there was a span of 16 bases. Germline V gene data show CDR1 as SGHAT and CDR2 as FQNNGV. The CDR3 sequence: CASSAFEGYADTQYF. The CDR3 nucleotides are TGTGCCAGCAGCGCCTTTGAGGGCTACGCAGATACGCAGTATTTT.

The CDR3, as DNA: TGTGCCAGCAGCTCAGGGGTGGCTTCCAATGAGCAGTTCTTC. It is translated as CASSSGVASNEQFF. The chain uses TRBV7-2 and TRBJ2-1; maybe TRBD1 (6 bases). Trimming stripped 4 bases from V and 6 bases from J, with 13 bases between. Germline V gene lookup returns CDR1 SGHTA and CDR2 FQGNSA. This CDR3 comprises 14 residues.

The chain has TRBV5-1 and TRBJ2-3; TRBD2 matches 14 bases. Germline V gene lookup returns CDR1 SGHRS and CDR2 YFSETQ. Trimming at V came to 0 bases and at J to 6 bases, leaving 3 bases not matched to a gene. The CDR3 has 16 residues. CDR3 in amino acids: CASSLDGTSGGDTQYF. DNA of the CDR3: TGCGCCAGCAGCTTGGACGGGACTAGCGGGGGTGATACGCAGTATTTT. The entire variable domain, with the rest obtained from reference TRBV5-1 and TRBJ2-3, is as follows: KAGVTQTPRYLIKTRGQQVTLSCSPISGHRSVSWYQQTPGQGLQFLFEYFSETQRNKGNFPGRFSGRQFSNSRSEMNVSTLELGDSALYLCASSLDGTSGGDTQYFGPGTRLTVL.